The entry below gives a single TCR beta chain sequence along with its context. This clonotype was seen a handful of times. It lacks a known antigen. No much larger clone is present one base from it, and per-base qualities are unavailable. What this sample's treatment or condition label stands for: live attenuated yellow fever vaccine strain. A standard Ficoll-Paque protocol was used to isolate PBMCs from peripheral blood. CD4 and CD8 T-cell fractions were isolated with Dynabeads CD4 and CD8 positive selection kits. RNA was extracted with TriZol from bulk PBMCs, CD4 and CD8 fractions, and dextramer-positive and dextramer-negative fractions. The data were obtained in a study of T cells after yellow fever vaccination (dated by TCRdb to about 2019). As for the study more broadly: The SMART-Seq v4 Ultra Low Input RNA kit was used to prepare libraries from fractions with low cell numbers. To follow T-cell clones before and after primary and booster YFV17D yellow fever vaccination, bulk TCR alpha and beta repertoires were sequenced over time. Two healthy male donors, one aged 18 to 30 and one aged 30 to 40 years, made up the cohort. Blood was collected at multiple timepoints before and after primary and secondary immunization, and bulk PBMC replicates and cell subsets were isolated.

Sequencing was carried out with an Illumina NovaSeq 6000. TCR cDNA was synthesized by 5'RACE template switching, which introduced a universal primer site and unique molecular identifiers. Priming for cDNA synthesis came from both the TCR alpha and TCR beta constant segments. Libraries were amplified in two PCR steps, with sample barcodes and sequencing adapters added in the second step. Sequencing of the libraries was done on either Illumina HiSeq 2500 (2x100 bp) or NovaSeq (2x150 bp). The source study handled its data this way. Demultiplexing of reads and collapsing into UMI consensus sequences were performed with MIGEC, and V(D)J alignment was carried out with MiXCR. Vaccine-responding clonotypes were defined with edgeR using replicate PBMC samples, requiring FDR below 0.01 and a log2 fold change above 5 up to day 15. Each bulk clonotype received a CD4 or CD8 identity based on whether the sequenced CD4 or CD8 repertoire contained that clonotype at higher abundance. In TCRdb, the public reads were trimmed at Q25 with fastp and aligned with MiXCR, with productive beta chains retained. Each entry is one CDR3 protein sequence, shown with its most common DNA and genes. TCRdb, rather than the study authors, made the V and J calls. This sample is represented by some 150,000 distinct CDR3 sequences; around 10% of them were singletons. Around 34% of the sample belongs to the ten largest clones.

Study-wide findings and limitations: A small share of clonotypes was detected in both CD4 and CD8 compartments, with the overlap likely arising from convergent recombination. Because abundant contaminating clonotypes from the bulk population could be contained in FACS-sorted repertoires, computational filtering was required. Because the study included only two donors, the extent to which the findings can be generalized is limited. The secondary T-cell response was weaker than the primary response but faster, peaking on day 5 instead of day 15. After the booster, most clones that had expanded after primary vaccination were detected again (nearly 97% of CD4 and around 88% of CD8), suggesting broad maintenance of memory.

Sequencing was performed on CD8+ T cells sorted from PBMCs, taken 15 days after the yellow fever booster vaccination. The source of this sequence is a man younger than 30 who received the YFV17D yellow fever vaccine.

In nucleotides, the sequence is TGTGCCAGCAGCCACGGGGACGGCGGGGAAAAACTGTTTTTT. It specifies CASSHGDGGEKLFF. Rearrangement joined TRBV14 to TRBJ1-4; TRBD1 is a weak D gene call, 5 bases matching. CDR1 SGHDN and CDR2 FVKESK are derived from the germline V gene. The CDR3 measures 14 amino acids from cysteine to phenylalanine. Only the CDR3 region is kept as DNA, spanning 42 bases read in frame from base 1. Trimming costs V 3 bases and J 8 bases, and their ends lie 13 bases apart.